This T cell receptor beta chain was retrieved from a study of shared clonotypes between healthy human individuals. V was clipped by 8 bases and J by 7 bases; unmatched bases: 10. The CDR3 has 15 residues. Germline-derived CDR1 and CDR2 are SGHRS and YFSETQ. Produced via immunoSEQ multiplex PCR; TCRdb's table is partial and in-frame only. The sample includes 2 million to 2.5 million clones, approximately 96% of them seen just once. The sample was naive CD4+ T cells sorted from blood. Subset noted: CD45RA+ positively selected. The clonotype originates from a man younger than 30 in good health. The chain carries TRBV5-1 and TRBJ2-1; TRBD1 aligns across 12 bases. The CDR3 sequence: CASTPGTGGKNEQFF. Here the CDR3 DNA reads TGCGCCAGTACTCCGGGGACAGGGGGCAAGAATGAGCAGTTCTTC.